This is a list of T cell receptor beta chains from one sample in a study of cytomegalovirus exposure and HLA in healthy donors. Sequencing was performed with immunoSEQ multiplex PCR; in TCRdb, only in-frame clones are kept and a portion is missing. Of over 95,000 clones in the sample, 60% to 85% were seen once. Source material: PBMCs. These receptor sequences come from a female donor in good health and CMV-seronegative. The CDR3 runs from the conserved cysteine through the conserved F or W. D genes are given only for firm matches. Only part of the rows carry a size: once, few, many, or a class if the clone is expanded.

D | J | size | V | DNA | CDR3
. | TRBJ2-7 | . | TRBV5-6 | TGTGCCAGCAGTAAAGGGACCATCCAGGGGGAGCAGTACTTC | CASSKGTIQGEQYF
. | TRBJ2-7 | . | TRBV7-2 | TGTGCCAGCAGCACACAACCGGGTCTTTTCTACGAGCAGTACTTC | CASSTQPGLFYEQYF
. | TRBJ2-7 | . | TRBV4-1 | TGCGCCAGCAGCCAAGTGCTGAGGGACGAGCAGTACTTC | CASSQVLRDEQYF
. | TRBJ2-5 | once | TRBV7-9 | TGTGCCAGCAGCTTACTAGGACAATCCCCAACCGTGCCCCAGTACTTC | CASSLLGQSPTVPQYF
. | TRBJ2-3 | . | TRBV6-5 | TGTGCCAGCAGTTACTCTGGGCATACGCAGTATTTT | CASSYSGHTQYF
TRBD1 | TRBJ1-1 | once | TRBV27 | TGTGCCAGCAGTTTCCACGAACTCCGACAGGGTATCACTGAAGCTTTCTTT | CASSFHELRQGITEAFF
TRBD1 | TRBJ2-7 | once | TRBV7-9 | TGTTCCAGCCTAAGACAGGGGAACTACGAGCAGTACTTC | CSSLRQGNYEQYF
TRBD2 | TRBJ2-5 | . | TRBV27 | TGTGCCAGCAGTACACTAGCGGGGGGGCGGGAGACCCAGTACTTC | CASSTLAGGRETQYF
. | TRBJ1-2 | . | TRBV29-1 | TGCAGCGTTATTACGGGGGTCGACTATGGCTACACCTTC | CSVITGVDYGYTF
. | TRBJ1-1 | once | TRBV10-2 | TGCGCCAGCAGGGGAGGGAGCCATATTAACACTGAAGCTTTCTTT | CASRGGSHINTEAFF
TRBD2 | TRBJ2-3 | . | TRBV10-2 | TGCGCCACTGCGGGGGGTTACACAGATACGCAGTATTTT | CATAGGYTDTQYF
. | TRBJ2-5 | . | TRBV13 | TGTGCCAGCAGCCCACAACAGGGAGAAGAGACCCAGTACTTC | CASSPQQGEETQYF
TRBD2 | TRBJ2-5 | . | TRBV7-9 | TGTGCCAGCAGCCCGGGACTAGTTAAAGAGACCCAGTACTTC | CASSPGLVKETQYF
. | TRBJ2-3 | . | TRBV27 | TGTGCCAGCAGTAATAGTGGGGGGTACACAGATACGCAGTATTTT | CASSNSGGYTDTQYF
. | TRBJ1-1 | . | TRBV27 | TGTGCCAGCAGTTCAGGGGTTGCTGAAGCTTTCTTT | CASSSGVAEAFF
. | TRBJ2-3 | . | TRBV5-4 | TGTGCCAGCAGCTTGACTCAAACCGAACCAGATACGCAGTATTTT | CASSLTQTEPDTQYF
. | TRBJ1-2 | . | TRBV15 | TGTGCCACCAGCAGAGATCTCTATTCGGGGGGAACGACGGGACACGAAGGCTACACCTTC | CATSRDLYSGGTTGHEGYTF
. | TRBJ2-5 | . | TRBV15 | TGTGCCACCAGCTCCCGGGGGGAGACCCAGTACTTC | CATSSRGETQYF
. | TRBJ1-1 | few | TRBV7-9 | TGTGCCAGCAGCTTACATTTAGGAGAGAACACTGAAGCTTTCTTT | CASSLHLGENTEAFF
. | TRBJ2-7 | . | TRBV2 | TGTGCCAGCAGTAACGGACTGCTCTACGAGCAGTACTTC | CASSNGLLYEQYF
TRBD2 | TRBJ2-3 | . | TRBV10-3 | TGTGCCATCAGTGAGACCCAATCTTCGGAGCGGGGAGGCACAGATACGCAGTATTTT | CAISETQSSERGGTDTQYF
. | TRBJ1-2 | once | TRBV20-1 | TGCAGTGCTCCCAACTTATATGGCTACACCTTC | CSAPNLYGYTF
. | TRBJ2-7 | . | TRBV7-9 | TGTGCCAGCAGAGCCGACTCAGGGGTTGTTACCTACGAGCAGTACTTC | CASRADSGVVTYEQYF
TRBD2 | TRBJ2-3 | . | TRBV11-2 | TGTGCCAGCAGCTTGTTGAGCGGGGGGCCTAGCACAGATACGCAGTATTTT | CASSLLSGGPSTDTQYF
TRBD1 | TRBJ1-4 | . | TRBV6-5 | TGTGCCAGCAGTTACTCCGGGACAGGGAATGAAAAACTGTTTTTT | CASSYSGTGNEKLFF
TRBD1 | TRBJ1-2 | few | TRBV6-1 | TGTGCCAGCAGTGAAGGGGACAGGGACGCCTATGGCTACACCTTC | CASSEGDRDAYGYTF
TRBD1 | TRBJ2-7 | . | TRBV12-5 | TGTGCTAGTGGGGCGACAGGGGGCGGAAGTTTTAGCTCCTACGAGCAGTACTTC | CASGATGGGSFSSYEQYF
TRBD1 | TRBJ1-2 | . | TRBV28 | TGTGCCAGCAGTCCCGGACAGGAGGTACACACCTTC | CASSPGQEVHTF
. | TRBJ1-6 | . | TRBV6-6 | TGTGCCAGCAGCCTTTACGGGATCAATTCACCCCTCCACTTT | CASSLYGINSPLHF
TRBD1 | TRBJ2-6 | . | TRBV7-2 | TGTGCCAGCAGCTTAGCTCTGACAGGGCCGGGCTCTGGGGCCAACGTCCTGACTTTC | CASSLALTGPGSGANVLTF
. | TRBJ1-5 | once | TRBV5-3 | TGTGCCAGAAGCAGGTCGGGGGATTGTGGCAATCAGCCCCAGCATTTT | CARSRSGDCGNQPQHF
TRBD1 | TRBJ2-4 | . | TRBV15 | TGTGCCACCAGCTCCCGGGACAGAGCTCTAGCCAAAAACATTCAGTACTTC | CATSSRDRALAKNIQYF
. | TRBJ2-7 | . | TRBV27 | TGTGCCAGCAGTTTTATGGGGGGAACCTACGAGCAGTACTTC | CASSFMGGTYEQYF
TRBD1 | TRBJ1-1 | . | TRBV27 | TGTGCCAGCAGAGCTCGCACAGGGGGCCTCGATGAAGCTTTCTTT | CASRARTGGLDEAFF
TRBD1 | TRBJ2-7 | once | TRBV28 | TGTGCCAGCAGTGGGACAGGGGGCAGCCCCTACGAGCAGTACTTC | CASSGTGGSPYEQYF
. | TRBJ1-1 | few | TRBV6-5 | TGTGCCAGCAGTGAAGCGGAGAACACTGAAGCTTTCTTT | CASSEAENTEAFF
. | TRBJ1-2 | . | TRBV7-2 | TGTGCCAGCACCAAAGCGGGTGGGGGTAACTATGGCTACACCTTC | CASTKAGGGNYGYTF
. | TRBJ1-5 | . | TRBV30 | TGTGCCTGGAGTGTAGGGTTCAGGGATCAGCCCCAGCATTTT | CAWSVGFRDQPQHF
TRBD1 | TRBJ1-3 | . | TRBV6-5 | TGTGCCAGCGGCCGGGACAGTAGGAACACCATATATTTT | CASGRDSRNTIYF
. | TRBJ2-1 | . | TRBV9 | TGTGCCAGCAGCGTAGAAGGTAACAGGTACAATGAGCAGTTCTTC | CASSVEGNRYNEQFF